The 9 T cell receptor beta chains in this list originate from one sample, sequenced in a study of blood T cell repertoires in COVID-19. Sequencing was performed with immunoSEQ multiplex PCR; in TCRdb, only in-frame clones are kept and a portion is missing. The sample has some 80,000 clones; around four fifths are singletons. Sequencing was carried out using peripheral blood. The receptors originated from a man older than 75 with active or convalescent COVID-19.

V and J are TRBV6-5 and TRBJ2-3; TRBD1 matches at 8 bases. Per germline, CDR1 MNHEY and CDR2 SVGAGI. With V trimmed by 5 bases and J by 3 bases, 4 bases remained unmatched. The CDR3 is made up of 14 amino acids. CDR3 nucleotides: TGTGCCAGCAGTAGGGACAGGACTACAGATACGCAGTATTTT. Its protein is CASSRDRTTDTQYF.

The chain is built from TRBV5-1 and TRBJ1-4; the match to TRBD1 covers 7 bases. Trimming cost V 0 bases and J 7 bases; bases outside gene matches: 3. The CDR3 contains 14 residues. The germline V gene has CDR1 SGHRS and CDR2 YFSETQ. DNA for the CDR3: TGCGCCAGCAGCTTGGGACAGGGAAGTGAAAAACTGTTTTTT. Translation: CASSLGQGSEKLFF.

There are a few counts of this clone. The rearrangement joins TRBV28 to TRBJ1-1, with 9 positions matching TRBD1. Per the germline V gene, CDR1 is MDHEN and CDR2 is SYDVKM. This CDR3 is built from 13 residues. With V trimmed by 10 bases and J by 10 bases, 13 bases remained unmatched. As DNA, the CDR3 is TGTGCCACTGGGACAGGGCCTGTAACGAGAGCTTTCTTT. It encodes CATGTGPVTRAFF.

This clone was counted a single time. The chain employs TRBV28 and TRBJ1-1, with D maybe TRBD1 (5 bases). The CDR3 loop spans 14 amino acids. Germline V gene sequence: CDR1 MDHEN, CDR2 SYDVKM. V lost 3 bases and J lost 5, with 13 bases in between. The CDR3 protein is CASSLGGLFTEAFF. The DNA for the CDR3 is TGTGCCAGCAGTTTGGGGGGGTTGTTTACTGAAGCTTTCTTT.

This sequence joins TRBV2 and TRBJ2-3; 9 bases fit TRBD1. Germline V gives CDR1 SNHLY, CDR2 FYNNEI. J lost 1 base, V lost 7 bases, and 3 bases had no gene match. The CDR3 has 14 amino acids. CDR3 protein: CASKGDRGTDTQYF. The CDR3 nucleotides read TGTGCCAGCAAGGGGGACAGGGGCACAGATACGCAGTATTTT. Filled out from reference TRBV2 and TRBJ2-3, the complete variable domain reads EPEVTQTPSHQVTQMGQEVILRCVPISNHLYFYWYRQILGQKVEFLVSFYNNEISEKSEIFDDQFSVERPDGSNFTLKIRSTKLEDSAMYFCASKGDRGTDTQYFGPGTRLTVL.

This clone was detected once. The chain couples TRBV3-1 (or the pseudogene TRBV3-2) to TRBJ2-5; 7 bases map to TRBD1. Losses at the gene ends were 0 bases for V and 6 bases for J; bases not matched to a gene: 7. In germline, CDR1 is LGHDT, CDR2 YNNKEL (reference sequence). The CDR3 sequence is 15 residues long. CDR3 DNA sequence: TGTGCCAGCAGCCAAGACCACAGGGGAGAGCAGACCCAGTACTTC. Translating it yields CASSQDHRGEQTQYF.

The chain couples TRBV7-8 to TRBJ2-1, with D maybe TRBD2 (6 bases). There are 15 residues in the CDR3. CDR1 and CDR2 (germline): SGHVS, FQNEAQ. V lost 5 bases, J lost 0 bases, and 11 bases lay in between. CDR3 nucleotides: TGTGCCAGCAGCCCCCGGCGGGGCTCCTACAATGAGCAGTTCTTC. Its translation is CASSPRRGSYNEQFF.

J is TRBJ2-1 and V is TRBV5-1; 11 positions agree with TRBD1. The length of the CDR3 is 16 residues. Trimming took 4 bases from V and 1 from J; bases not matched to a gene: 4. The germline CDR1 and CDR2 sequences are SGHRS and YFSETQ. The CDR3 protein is CASSRGQGVSYNEQFF. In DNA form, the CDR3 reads TGCGCCAGCAGCCGGGGACAGGGGGTTTCCTACAATGAGCAGTTCTTC.

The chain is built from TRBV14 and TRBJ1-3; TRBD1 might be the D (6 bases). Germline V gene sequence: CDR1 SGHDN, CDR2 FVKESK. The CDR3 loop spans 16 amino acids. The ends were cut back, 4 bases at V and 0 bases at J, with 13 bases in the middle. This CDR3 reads CASSPGQPFSGNTIYF. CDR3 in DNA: TGTGCCAGCAGCCCCGGACAGCCTTTCTCTGGAAACACCATATATTTT.